This TCR beta chain came from a study of cytomegalovirus exposure and HLA in healthy donors (dated by TCRdb to 2017 to 2019). As for the study more broadly: The 650 to 750 repertoires of the first cohort and the 110 or so validation repertoires were produced on the same platform, according to a later analysis. The study aimed to test whether cataloging public T cell receptors could reveal signatures of past pathogen exposure. Besides the first cohort of 550 to 750 subjects, a separate validation cohort made up of roughly 120 different subjects was used. To predict cytomegalovirus infection status, the study brought together high-throughput TCR immunosequencing, statistical association of individual TCRs with disease status, and machine learning.

General conclusions and limits of the study: Most TCR sequences were seen in very few donors, while some public TCRs were found in many individuals. The classifier was reported to diagnose cytomegalovirus status with high specificity and sensitivity in both the original cohort and the validation cohort. The authors suggested that the approach could potentially be extended to other disease states and immunological phenotypes. Three of the identified cytomegalovirus-associated TCR beta chains were confirmed in vitro to be specific for cytomegalovirus antigens. In a later analysis, TCRs clustered in the first cohort were found to also tend to co-occur in the roughly 120 validation repertoires, with 94% of cluster scores above 0. The study gave a list of under 200 TCR beta chains associated with cytomegalovirus. All 120 or so repertoires were used to score co-occurrence in the validation cohort in a later analysis, because that analysis had no HLA typing for the cohort.

V and J are trimmed by 5 bases and 9 bases, and the gene matches miss 7 bases of the junction. CDR1 and CDR2 are drawn from the germline V gene: MNHEY, SVGAGI. The cysteine opens and the phenylalanine closes a CDR3 of 13 amino acids. Of all the DNA, just the CDR3 is kept, 39 bases in frame from base 1. The donors were included in the validation cohort of 90 to 150 subjects, a group kept apart from the approximately 670-subject first cohort. With regard to this clone: Its recognized antigen is unknown. Per-nucleotide qualities are absent, and no much larger clonotype sits a single base away.

The library was built by means of the immunoSEQ multiplex PCR assay. The source study handled its data this way. A statistical classification framework was built for diagnosing cytomegalovirus status from the catalog of TCR beta chain sequences. This is the immuneACCESS table as TCRdb keeps it, with only in-frame sequences that have V and J called. A part of the clones is gone; compared with another copy, unresolved V genes explain less than half, and the rest is unexplained. Clone size and V and J calls were adopted from that table, with D and trimming inferred from the DNA. The sample data list about 160,000 clones, and around 85% of these were observed just once. Of the sample, 5% to 7% falls within the top ten clones.

This clonotype originated in a woman in her 30s in good health and CMV-seronegative. The sequence joins TRBV6-5 to TRBJ2-3; 8 bases in the middle match TRBD2. The sample consisted of PBMCs. The nucleotides read TGTGCCAGCAGTCAGATTAGCGGGACAACGCAGTATTTT. It translates as CASSQISGTTQYF.